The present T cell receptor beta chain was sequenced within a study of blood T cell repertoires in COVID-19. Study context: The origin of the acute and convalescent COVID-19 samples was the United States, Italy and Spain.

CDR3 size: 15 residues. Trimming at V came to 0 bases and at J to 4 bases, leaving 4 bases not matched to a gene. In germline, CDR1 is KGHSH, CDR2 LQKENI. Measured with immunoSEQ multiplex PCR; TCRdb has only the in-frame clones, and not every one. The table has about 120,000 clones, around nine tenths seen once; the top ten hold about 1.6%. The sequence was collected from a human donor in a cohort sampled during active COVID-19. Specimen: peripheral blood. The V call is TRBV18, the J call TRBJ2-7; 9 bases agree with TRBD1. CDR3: CASSPPRTGAYEQYF. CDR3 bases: TGTGCCAGCTCACCACCCCGGACAGGGGCGTACGAGCAGTACTTC.